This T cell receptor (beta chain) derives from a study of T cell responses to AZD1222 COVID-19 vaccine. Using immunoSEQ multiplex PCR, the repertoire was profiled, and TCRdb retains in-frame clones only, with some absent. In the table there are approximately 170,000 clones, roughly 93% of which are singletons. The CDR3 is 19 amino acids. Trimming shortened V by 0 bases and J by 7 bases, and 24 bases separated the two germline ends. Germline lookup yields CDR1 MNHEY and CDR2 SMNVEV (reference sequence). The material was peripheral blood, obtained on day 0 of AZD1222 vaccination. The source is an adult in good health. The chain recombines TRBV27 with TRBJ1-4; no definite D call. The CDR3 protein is CASSLSGRENYREGEKLFF. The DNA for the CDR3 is TGTGCCAGCAGTTTATCGGGTAGGGAGAATTACAGAGAGGGTGAAAAACTGTTTTTT. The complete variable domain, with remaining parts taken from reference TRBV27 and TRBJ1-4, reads EAQVTQNPRYLITVTGKKLTVTCSQNMNHEYMSWYRQDPGLGLRQIYYSMNVEVTDKGDVPEGYKVSRKEKRNFPLILESPSPNQTSLYFCASSLSGRENYREGEKLFFGSGTQLSVL.